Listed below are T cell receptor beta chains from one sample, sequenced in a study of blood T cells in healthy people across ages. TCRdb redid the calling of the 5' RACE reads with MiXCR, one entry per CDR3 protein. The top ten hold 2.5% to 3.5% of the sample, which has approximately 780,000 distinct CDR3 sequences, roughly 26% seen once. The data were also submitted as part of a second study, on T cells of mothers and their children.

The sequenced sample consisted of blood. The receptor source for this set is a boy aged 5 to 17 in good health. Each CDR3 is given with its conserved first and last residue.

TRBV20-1 CSARSPGLTETQYF
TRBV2 CASSGDYFQETQYF
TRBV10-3 CAISLGGGANTQYF
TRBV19 CASSKFGRDRGNQPQHF
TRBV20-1 CSAPSGGGIYYNEQFF
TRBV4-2 CASSQGTARFF
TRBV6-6 CASSYRARNIQYF
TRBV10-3 CAISRDLQETQYF
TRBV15 CATSRDLTGIATNEKLFF
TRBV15 CATSRNRDTNTEAFF
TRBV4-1 CASSQVATGKETQYF
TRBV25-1 CASSRGRMDEKLFF
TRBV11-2 CASSYPGLGDTQYF
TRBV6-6 CASSYSGQGAGELFF
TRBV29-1 CSVDSGYEQYF
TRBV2 CASSAGQSAAQHF
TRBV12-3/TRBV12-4 CASSLVPGINEKLFF
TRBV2 CASSEIRGTGEYEQYF
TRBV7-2 CASSLVRGRRNEQFF
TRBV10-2 CASSEAVGAETQYF
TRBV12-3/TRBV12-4 CASSLGQGRYGYTF
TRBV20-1 CSASREDRGNEKLFF
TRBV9 CASSAFGTGGFHEQYF
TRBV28 CASSLWPSGGHEQYF
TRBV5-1 CASSLSGGVNEQYF
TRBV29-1 CSVRGQESSYEQYF
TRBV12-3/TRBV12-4 CASSPAQFGEQFF
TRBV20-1 CSASPGTSGTGELFF